This section outlines one T cell receptor beta chain sequence together with its context. The clone's antigen remains unknown. Base qualities are not provided; no much larger clone lies one nucleotide away. The time point label of this sample denotes: about 28 days (+/-7) after the second vaccine dose. Because spike-specific TCR depth and breadth did not differ between the two schedules, AZD1222 recipients who got a second dose at roughly 4 weeks were pooled with those who got a second dose at roughly 12 weeks. Samples from vaccinated people were obtained from the UK trials COV001 and COV002, which included a single-blind randomized controlled phase 2/3 trial of AZD1222 (ChAdOx1 nCoV-19) in healthy adults. For TCRbeta chain sequencing, PBMC samples from trial participants were taken at day 0 and at day 28 after the second dose. The CDR3 regions of human TCRbeta chains were analyzed by immunosequencing. The authors' analysis ran thus. TCRs in the repertoires were matched against a reference library of SARS-CoV-2-specific TCRs that had been generated with the MIRA antigen-specificity platform. Breadth was defined as the fraction of unique TCRs that were SARS-CoV-2-associated. Depth was defined as the fraction of total T cells that were SARS-CoV-2-associated. Using the MIRA data, each spike-specific TCR was mapped to the spike region that the TCR reacts to and placed in a CD4 or CD8 class. Log10-transformed breadth and depth values were compared by one-way ANOVA with Sidak's multiple comparisons tests. Here the immuneACCESS table is served through TCRdb, limited to in-frame sequences with V and J called. Missing clones are a known gap in these copies; in checked studies unresolved V genes cover under half, and the rest lacks a known reason. That table gives V, J and clone size, and the DNA gave D and trimming. The sample yields 130,000 to 150,000 clones; 89% were counted once. Of the sample, roughly 1.7% is held by the ten largest clones.

This entry comes from a study of T cell responses to AZD1222 COVID-19 vaccine (dated by TCRdb to the early 2020s). Concerning the study at large: A total of more than 230 trial participants underwent TCR sequencing, of whom about 200 had received two doses of AZD1222 and 26 had received two doses of the MenACWY control vaccine. Enrollment into the trials was organized by age into subgroups of 18-55, 56-69 and 70-plus years, and those subgroups contained about 150, 27 and 61 TCR-sequenced participants, respectively.

Taken from cysteine to phenylalanine, the CDR3 has 16 residues. Only CDR3 DNA is held: 48 bases, read in frame from base 1. Looking up the germline V gene yields CDR1 SGHTA and CDR2 FQGNSA. V and J lose 5 bases and 0 bases, and a span of 11 bases separates them. What the research found in general, with its limitations: In the small 56-69-year group, the increase in depth fell short of significance, most likely because of low power. CD4 TCRs associated with the vaccine covered the entire spike protein, and the dominant responses were in regions 160-218 and 743-854. Only five to seven AZD1222 recipients were SARS-CoV-2 seropositive at baseline, limiting conclusions about previously exposed vaccinees. Because no samples from the day 14 peak response were available, repertoires could be characterized only after the peak T cell response. Reportedly, close to half of the unique spike-specific TCRs recognized epitopes lying outside the regions that are mutated in the B.1.351 and B.1.1.7 variants. Participants were mostly white British, with more females than males. The authors suggested clonal diversity may have been underestimated. After two AZD1222 doses, spike-specific TCR breadth and depth were significantly higher than at day 0 and than in MenACWY recipients.

In this chain, TRBV7-2 is recombined with TRBJ1-6; the D gene assignment is ambiguous. Sequencing was performed on peripheral blood, taken 28 days after the second AZD1222 dose. The TCR originated in an adult who received the AZD1222 COVID-19 vaccine. The nucleotide sequence is given as TGTGCCAGCAGCCCCGATATTAGCTCCTATAATTCACCCCTCCACTTT. This codes for CASSPDISSYNSPLHF.